The rows below give T cell receptor beta chains drawn from one sample of a study of T cell responses to AZD1222 COVID-19 vaccine. Assay used: immunoSEQ multiplex PCR; TCRdb lists only in-frame clones, some missing. The sample has some 180,000 clones, 85% to 95% seen once. The sequencing here drew on peripheral blood, taken 28 days after the second AZD1222 dose. These receptors came from an adult who received the AZD1222 COVID-19 vaccine. Each CDR3 is given with its conserved first and last residue. D genes are given only for firm matches. Part of the rows lack a size; the others show once, few, many or a class for expanded clones.

d_gene: TRBD2
v_gene: TRBV5-1
j_gene: TRBJ2-1
abundance: -
CDR3nt: TGCGCCAGCAGGAGCGGGAGCAACGTCGGGAATGAGCAGTTCTTC
CDR3aa: CASRSGSNVGNEQFF

d_gene: -
v_gene: TRBV7-7
j_gene: TRBJ2-7
abundance: -
CDR3nt: TGTGCCAGCAGCCCCCTCGGGGGCGAGCAGTACTTC
CDR3aa: CASSPLGGEQYF

d_gene: TRBD2
v_gene: TRBV6-5
j_gene: TRBJ2-2
abundance: -
CDR3nt: TGTGCCAGCAGTTACCGGGGGGGTACCAACACCGGGGAGCTGTTTTTT
CDR3aa: CASSYRGGTNTGELFF

d_gene: -
v_gene: TRBV19
j_gene: TRBJ1-3
abundance: -
CDR3nt: TGTGCCAGTAGTACACCGCTCGGCCGGGTCTCTGGAAACACCATATATTTT
CDR3aa: CASSTPLGRVSGNTIYF

d_gene: -
v_gene: TRBV7-9
j_gene: TRBJ1-1
abundance: -
CDR3nt: TGTGCCAGCAGCCGCCTGAGGACGACAGTAAGCCTGATGGGTGAAGCTTTCTTT
CDR3aa: CASSRLRTTVSLMGEAFF

d_gene: -
v_gene: TRBV9
j_gene: TRBJ1-5
abundance: -
CDR3nt: TGTGCCAGCAGCGTAGACGCAGGGGATCAGCCCCAGCATTTT
CDR3aa: CASSVDAGDQPQHF

d_gene: -
v_gene: TRBV28
j_gene: TRBJ2-5
abundance: once
CDR3nt: TGTGCCAGCAGTACAACACGGTACCAAGAGACCCAGTACTTC
CDR3aa: CASSTTRYQETQYF

d_gene: -
v_gene: TRBV2
j_gene: TRBJ1-2
abundance: -
CDR3nt: TGTGCCAGCAGTGATTGGGGGGGAAGGGATGGCTACACCTTC
CDR3aa: CASSDWGGRDGYTF

d_gene: -
v_gene: TRBV30
j_gene: TRBJ1-6
abundance: -
CDR3nt: TGTGCCTGGCGAAGGACCTACGGCGGAAATAATTCACCCCTCCACTTT
CDR3aa: CAWRRTYGGNNSPLHF

d_gene: TRBD1
v_gene: TRBV7-8
j_gene: TRBJ1-2
abundance: -
CDR3nt: TGTGCCAGCAGCTTAGCGGGACAGGGCGGCGGCTACACCTTC
CDR3aa: CASSLAGQGGGYTF

d_gene: TRBD2
v_gene: TRBV7-3
j_gene: TRBJ2-1
abundance: -
CDR3nt: TGTGCCAGCAGCCCCACTAGCGCAAACAATGAGCAGTTCTTC
CDR3aa: CASSPTSANNEQFF

d_gene: -
v_gene: TRBV25-1
j_gene: TRBJ1-6
abundance: -
CDR3nt: TGTGCCAGCAGTGAATGGAGTTCTCAGGGAAAAGGATCACCCCTCCACTTT
CDR3aa: CASSEWSSQGKGSPLHF

d_gene: -
v_gene: TRBV12-3/TRBV12-4
j_gene: TRBJ1-2
abundance: -
CDR3nt: TGTGCCAGCAGCCAGACTTCCTACTATGGCTACACCTTC
CDR3aa: CASSQTSYYGYTF

d_gene: -
v_gene: TRBV6-5
j_gene: TRBJ2-3
abundance: -
CDR3nt: TGTGCCAGTCGGACATACACAGATACGCAGTATTTT
CDR3aa: CASRTYTDTQYF

d_gene: TRBD2
v_gene: TRBV6-4
j_gene: TRBJ2-1
abundance: -
CDR3nt: TGTGCCAGCAGTGCCCGACTAGCGAGCTCCTACAATGAGCAGTTCTTC
CDR3aa: CASSARLASSYNEQFF

d_gene: TRBD1
v_gene: TRBV7-6
j_gene: TRBJ2-1
abundance: -
CDR3nt: TGTGCCAGCAGCAGAGGACAGGGAAAGTCCTACAATGAGCAGTTCTTC
CDR3aa: CASSRGQGKSYNEQFF

d_gene: -
v_gene: TRBV7-3
j_gene: TRBJ2-3
abundance: -
CDR3nt: TGTGCCAGCAGCTCGGACAGAGATACGCAGTATTTT
CDR3aa: CASSSDRDTQYF

d_gene: TRBD1
v_gene: TRBV28
j_gene: TRBJ2-3
abundance: -
CDR3nt: TGTGCCAGCAATTCCGGGACAGGGACGGATACGCAGTATTTT
CDR3aa: CASNSGTGTDTQYF

d_gene: -
v_gene: TRBV7-2
j_gene: TRBJ2-7
abundance: -
CDR3nt: TGTGCCAGCAGCGACCTCCGTGGGGCCTACGAGCAGTACTTC
CDR3aa: CASSDLRGAYEQYF

d_gene: TRBD1
v_gene: TRBV10-3
j_gene: TRBJ1-1
abundance: once
CDR3nt: TGTGCCATCAGCTTACAGGGGGCAGGGACTGAAGCTTTCTTT
CDR3aa: CAISLQGAGTEAFF

d_gene: -
v_gene: TRBV5-1
j_gene: TRBJ2-7
abundance: -
CDR3nt: TGCGCCAGCAGCTTGGACGGCAGGGAGCAGTCCGGGGAGCAGTACTTC
CDR3aa: CASSLDGREQSGEQYF

d_gene: -
v_gene: TRBV27
j_gene: TRBJ1-4
abundance: -
CDR3nt: TGTGCCAGCACCCGGACAGCGAGCGATGAAAAACTGTTTTTT
CDR3aa: CASTRTASDEKLFF

d_gene: -
v_gene: TRBV23-1
j_gene: TRBJ1-6
abundance: -
CDR3nt: TGCGCCAGCAGACCGACAGACAATTCACCCCTCCACTTT
CDR3aa: CASRPTDNSPLHF

d_gene: -
v_gene: TRBV13
j_gene: TRBJ1-2
abundance: -
CDR3nt: TGTGCCAGCAGCTTAGAGGGCAGGGAGGACTATGGCTACACCTTC
CDR3aa: CASSLEGREDYGYTF

d_gene: TRBD1
v_gene: TRBV11-2
j_gene: TRBJ1-1
abundance: -
CDR3nt: TGTGCCAGCAGCTTTGGACAGGGGGCTGAAGCTTTCTTT
CDR3aa: CASSFGQGAEAFF

d_gene: TRBD2
v_gene: TRBV15
j_gene: TRBJ2-1
abundance: -
CDR3nt: TGTGCCACCAGCAGGAGGGGTAGCGGGATATCCTACAATGAGCAGTTCTTC
CDR3aa: CATSRRGSGISYNEQFF

d_gene: -
v_gene: TRBV6-4
j_gene: TRBJ1-1
abundance: -
CDR3nt: TGTGCCAGCAGTGACGAGACGGGCACTGAAGCTTTCTTT
CDR3aa: CASSDETGTEAFF

d_gene: TRBD1
v_gene: TRBV6-5
j_gene: TRBJ1-5
abundance: -
CDR3nt: TGTGCCAGCAGAACGGGGACAGGGGATCAGCCCCAGCATTTT
CDR3aa: CASRTGTGDQPQHF

d_gene: -
v_gene: TRBV6-5
j_gene: TRBJ1-5
abundance: -
CDR3nt: TGTGCCAGCAGAGCCGGGACCGAAAGGCCCCAGCATTTT
CDR3aa: CASRAGTERPQHF

d_gene: -
v_gene: TRBV4-3
j_gene: TRBJ1-3
abundance: once
CDR3nt: TGCGCCAGCAGCCAAGAGCACTCTGGAAACACCATATATTTT
CDR3aa: CASSQEHSGNTIYF

d_gene: -
v_gene: TRBV7-9
j_gene: TRBJ2-7
abundance: -
CDR3nt: TGTGCCAGCAGCTCCGCCTACGAGCAGTACTTC
CDR3aa: CASSSAYEQYF

d_gene: TRBD2
v_gene: TRBV6-1
j_gene: TRBJ2-2
abundance: -
CDR3nt: TGTGCCAGCAGTGAATTTAGCGGGAGCACCGGGGAGCTGTTTTTT
CDR3aa: CASSEFSGSTGELFF

d_gene: -
v_gene: TRBV9
j_gene: TRBJ1-6
abundance: -
CDR3nt: TGTGCCAGCAGCGTAGACGGGGGTTGGAATTCACCCCTCCACTTT
CDR3aa: CASSVDGGWNSPLHF

d_gene: -
v_gene: TRBV5-8
j_gene: TRBJ2-5
abundance: -
CDR3nt: TGTGCCAGCAGCGGGGGACAAGAGACCCAGTACTTC
CDR3aa: CASSGGQETQYF

d_gene: -
v_gene: TRBV7-9
j_gene: TRBJ1-4
abundance: -
CDR3nt: TGTGCCAGCAGCTTAGCGGTCTTGGCAGATAAACTGTTTTTT
CDR3aa: CASSLAVLADKLFF

d_gene: TRBD2
v_gene: TRBV6-4
j_gene: TRBJ2-7
abundance: once
CDR3nt: TGTGCCAGCACGCCCGGGACTAGCGGGAGGGCCGGGTGGTACGAGCAGTACTTC
CDR3aa: CASTPGTSGRAGWYEQYF

d_gene: -
v_gene: TRBV4-3
j_gene: TRBJ2-2
abundance: -
CDR3nt: TGCGCCAGCAGCCAAGAATTTCGGACCGGGGAGCTGTTTTTT
CDR3aa: CASSQEFRTGELFF

d_gene: TRBD1
v_gene: TRBV6-5
j_gene: TRBJ1-1
abundance: few
CDR3nt: TGTGCCAGCAGGGTCGACAGGGGGCAAATTGAAGCTTTCTTT
CDR3aa: CASRVDRGQIEAFF

d_gene: TRBD1
v_gene: TRBV5-1
j_gene: TRBJ2-3
abundance: -
CDR3nt: TGCGCCAGCAGCTTGGGGGACAGGGGAGGTACGCAGTATTTT
CDR3aa: CASSLGDRGGTQYF

d_gene: TRBD2
v_gene: TRBV5-1
j_gene: TRBJ2-3
abundance: -
CDR3nt: TGCGCCAGCAGCTTGACTAGCGGGGGCACAGATACGCAGTATTTT
CDR3aa: CASSLTSGGTDTQYF

d_gene: -
v_gene: TRBV28
j_gene: TRBJ1-2
abundance: -
CDR3nt: TGTGCCAGCAGTTTTCCGCGTTATGGCTACACCTTC
CDR3aa: CASSFPRYGYTF

d_gene: TRBD2
v_gene: TRBV7-2
j_gene: TRBJ2-5
abundance: -
CDR3nt: TGTGCCAGCAGCCCTCTAGGACTAGCGGGGGGGCGAGAGACCCAGTACTTC
CDR3aa: CASSPLGLAGGRETQYF

d_gene: -
v_gene: TRBV5-1
j_gene: TRBJ1-2
abundance: -
CDR3nt: TGCGCCAGCAGCTTGGGTCCCACAGGGAAGGAGGATGGCTACACCTTC
CDR3aa: CASSLGPTGKEDGYTF

d_gene: -
v_gene: TRBV7-9
j_gene: TRBJ1-3
abundance: -
CDR3nt: TGTGCCAGCAGTCCCCGACCGATTGCTGGAAACACCATATATTTT
CDR3aa: CASSPRPIAGNTIYF

d_gene: -
v_gene: TRBV7-8
j_gene: TRBJ1-5
abundance: -
CDR3nt: TGTGCCAGCAGCTTAGCTGTGGGCAATCAGCCCCAGCATTTT
CDR3aa: CASSLAVGNQPQHF

d_gene: -
v_gene: TRBV18
j_gene: TRBJ1-4
abundance: -
CDR3nt: TGTGCCAGCTCACCCCAAAGACAGCCAGGGAATGAAAAACTGTTTTTT
CDR3aa: CASSPQRQPGNEKLFF

d_gene: -
v_gene: TRBV19
j_gene: TRBJ2-7
abundance: -
CDR3nt: TGTGCCAGTAGTGAAGGGGGGAGCCCCTACGAGCAGTACTTC
CDR3aa: CASSEGGSPYEQYF